This record looks at one T cell receptor (beta chain) sequence and its context. In its sample, this clone was seen a few times. Its antigen specificity is not known. No base quality information exists; no much larger clone differs at one position. This specimen comes from a study of vaccination effects on CD4 cells after COVID-19 (dated 2022 in TCRdb). In the study overall: Each participant received two doses of an mRNA SARS-CoV-2 vaccine, either BNT162b2 or mRNA-1273. SARS-CoV-2 spike-specific CD4+ TCR repertoires from before and after mRNA vaccination were compared in COVID-19 convalescent patients and in infection-naive vaccine recipients. The full study included around nine COVID-19 convalescent patients and a few SARS-CoV-2-naive healthy vaccine recipients. Cultures from other donors in the study were sequenced with the Oncomine TCR Beta short-read assay on an Illumina iSeq 100.

V was cut back by 4 bases and J by 1 base, leaving a gap of 13 bases between them. The germline V gene sets CDR1 to KGHDR and CDR2 to SFDVKD. The CDR3, from cysteine to phenylalanine, totals 16 residues. CDR3 DNA only is kept here, 48 bases in frame from base 1. In the ViraFEST assay, PBMC were stimulated with viral peptide pools, and TCR sequencing was then used to find antigen-specific CD4+ T cell clonotypes based on their expansion. After 10 to 11 days of culture, CD4+ T cells were isolated with the EasySep CD4+ T cell isolation kit. Healthy vaccine recipients had no prior SARS-CoV-2 infection, confirmed by negative nucleocapsid antibodies before and after vaccination. Some 2 million PBMC per well were cultured in IMDM with approximately 5% human AB serum, 8.5 to 10 IU/ml IL-2 and gentamicin, plus 10 ug/ml peptides. Half of the culture medium was replaced with fresh IL-2-containing medium on days 3 and 7. Each peptide stimulation condition was cultured in triplicate wells unless otherwise noted. Using Ficoll-Paque Plus gradient centrifugation, PBMC were separated from whole blood and then either used fresh or cryopreserved at -140C. The overlapping peptide pools covered the spike proteins of SARS-CoV-2 as well as those of the common cold coronaviruses HCoV-NL63, HCoV-OC43 and HCoV-229E. The QIAamp micro DNA kit was used to extract genomic DNA from the cultured CD4+ T cells.

Libraries were built with the immunoSEQ multiplex PCR assay. DNA from the cultured, isolated CD4+ T cells was subjected to TCR beta CDR3 sequencing. From the authors' description of their analysis: The analysis removed non-productive TCR sequences, trimmed reads to the CDR3 region, and retained only CDR3s that were 7 or more amino acids long. Antigen-specific clonotypes were identified with the MANAFEST web app by comparing expansion in peptide wells against reference cultures. For clones to be considered positive, expansion at FDR<0.05 versus reference and all other wells, an odds ratio above 5, and a frequency above 0.1% in two replicate wells were required. A clonotype was called cross-reactive if it was significantly expanded both in SARS-CoV-2 spike wells and in at least one common cold coronavirus spike condition. CDR3 similarity was assessed by Levenshtein distance using the stringdist R package, and unrooted trees were constructed with ape in R 3.6.1. TCRdb obtained this table from immuneACCESS and retained in-frame rearrangements with V and J assigned. These tables miss some clones; where compared with another copy, unresolved V genes account for less than half of the shortfall, and the remainder is unexplained. V and J calls and clone size are given by that table; D and trimming were obtained from the DNA. The sample includes roughly 75,000 clones, with around 72% observed a single time. The ten largest account for about 4% of the sample.

Summary of the overall study and its limitations: In healthy vaccine recipients, vaccine-induced clones were almost all SARS-CoV-2 mono-reactive, with only 1 of 255 cross-reactive with common cold coronaviruses. Clones induced by infection and clones induced by vaccination both contracted markedly at late timepoints after vaccination, which fits with T cell responses waning over time. Limitations of the study were the small number of convalescent patients and the absence of early post-infection timepoints.

The sequenced sample was CD4+ T cells from PBMCs cultured with HCoV-OC43 spike peptides, obtained before COVID-19 vaccination. The cell subset or site label here, explained by the study, means: HCoV-OC43 spike overlapping peptide pool stimulation. The receptor's source is a human donor who received a COVID-19 vaccine. The V and J segments used are TRBV24-1 and TRBJ1-5, and possibly TRBD1, on 5 matching bases. The CDR3 is CATSESQGGSNQPQHF. The bases read TGTGCCACCAGTGAATCGCAGGGAGGGAGCAATCAGCCCCAGCATTTT.